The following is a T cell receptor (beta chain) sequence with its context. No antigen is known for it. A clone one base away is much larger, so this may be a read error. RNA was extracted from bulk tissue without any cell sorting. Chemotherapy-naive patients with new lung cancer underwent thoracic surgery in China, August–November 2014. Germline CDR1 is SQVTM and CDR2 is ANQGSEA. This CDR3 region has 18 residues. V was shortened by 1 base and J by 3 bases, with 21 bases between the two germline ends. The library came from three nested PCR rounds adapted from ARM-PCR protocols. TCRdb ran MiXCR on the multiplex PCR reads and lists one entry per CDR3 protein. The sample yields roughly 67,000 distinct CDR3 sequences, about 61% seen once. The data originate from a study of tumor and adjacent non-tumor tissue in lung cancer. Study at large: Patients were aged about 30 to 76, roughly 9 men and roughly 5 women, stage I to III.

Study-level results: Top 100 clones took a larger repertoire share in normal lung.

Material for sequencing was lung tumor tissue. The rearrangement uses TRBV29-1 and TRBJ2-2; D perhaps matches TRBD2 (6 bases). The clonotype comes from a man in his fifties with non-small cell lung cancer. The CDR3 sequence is CSVEVWKEGCEDTGELFF. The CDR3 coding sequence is TGCAGCGTTGAAGTATGGAAGGAGGGGTGTGAAGACACCGGGGAGCTGTTTTTT.